This TCR beta chain came from a study of T cells expressing NK-cell markers. This CDR3 spans 14 amino acids. The germline gives CDR1 DFQATT, CDR2 SNEGSKA (reference sequence). TCRdb re-called the 5' RACE reads; every CDR3 protein appears as one record, without DNA. The repertoire table contains about 430,000 distinct CDR3 sequences. This sequence originates from a woman aged 45-65 years in good health. Material for sequencing was blood T cells: a sorted CD56 or NKG2C T cell subset, CD4+ or CD8+ T cells, or bulk PBMC T cells (not recorded which). The chain uses TRBV20-1 and TRBJ2-1. The CDR3 loop reads CSARPASRVDEQFF.